These 19 T cell receptor beta chains came from one sample sequenced in a study of T cells expressing NK-cell markers. TCRdb reprocessed the 5' RACE reads; each CDR3 protein has one entry and no DNA is given. This sample's table reports a few hundred thousand distinct CDR3 sequences. The sequenced material came from blood T cells: a sorted CD56 or NKG2C T cell subset, CD4+ or CD8+ T cells, or bulk PBMC T cells (not recorded which). The source is a man in his late teens or twenties in good health.

The V call is TRBV5-1, the J call TRBJ1-4; no DNA is available, so the TRBD1 call from TCRdb remains unchecked. Per the germline V gene, CDR1 is SGHRS and CDR2 is YFSETQ. This CDR3 comprises 13 residues. The chain's CDR3 is CASRDRLNEKLFF.

V is TRBV6-2 or TRBV6-3 and J is TRBJ2-3. Germline assignment: CDR1 MNHEY and CDR2 SVGEGT. This CDR3 spans 13 amino acids. CDR3 protein: CASSTNWADTQYF.

The genes are TRBV29-1 and TRBJ2-5; TCRdb reports TRBD2, a call that lacks DNA to check it against. This CDR3 region has 13 residues. Germline CDR1 SQVTM, CDR2 ANQGSEA. CDR3 in amino acids: CSVAGALHETQYF.

The chain employs TRBV5-1 and TRBJ1-6; TCRdb's D call of TRBD1 is untestable without DNA. Germline-derived CDR1 and CDR2 are SGHRS and YFSETQ. This CDR3 is 15 amino acids long. This chain's CDR3 is CASSFATDYNSPLHF.

The CDR3 region is CASRGVMANIQYF. V is TRBV6-1 and J is TRBJ2-4; TCRdb proposes TRBD1, but this gene call is untestable without DNA. The CDR3 covers 13 residues. The germline CDR1 and CDR2 sequences are MNHNS and SASEGT.

The V call is TRBV3-1, the J call TRBJ2-3. The CDR3 runs to 14 residues. Looked up from germline, CDR1 is LGHDT and CDR2 is YNNKEL (reference sequence). The chain's CDR3 is CASSQDVATDTQYF.

The CDR3 protein is CASRPRDYSGRRGSQETQYF. The chain is built from TRBV28 and TRBJ2-5; there is no DNA to check the TCRdb D call of TRBD2. The CDR3 sequence is 20 residues long. From germline, CDR1 is MDHEN and CDR2 SYDVKM.

The chain links TRBV20-1 to TRBJ2-5; TCRdb picks TRBD2, but there is no DNA to check that call. This CDR3 is 14 amino acids long. Germline V lookup: CDR1 DFQATT, CDR2 SNEGSKA (reference sequence). CDR3 loop: CSAHGLAAQETQYF.

The rearrangement joins TRBV4-3 to TRBJ2-5; TCRdb calls TRBD2, which cannot be checked without DNA. CDR1 and CDR2 from the germline V gene are LGHNA and YSLEER. The CDR3 spans 14 residues. This CDR3 reads CASSPGGRGETQYF.

The chain recombines TRBV4-1 with TRBJ2-1; without DNA, the TCRdb call of TRBD1 cannot be checked. Germline CDR1 reads MGHRA; CDR2 reads YSYEKL. The CDR3 length is 15 residues. This CDR3 reads CASSQGDRVVHEQFF.

The rearrangement links TRBV5-5 to TRBJ2-7; TCRdb calls TRBD2, which cannot be checked without DNA. The CDR3 totals 15 residues. In germline, CDR1 is SGHKS, CDR2 YYEKEE (reference sequence). CDR3 sequence reads: CASSPGTSTGSEQYF.

The chain carries TRBV11-2 and TRBJ2-1; TCRdb returns TRBD2, unconfirmable since there is no DNA. The CDR3 spans 15 residues. Germline V CDR1 and CDR2: SGHAT, FQNNGV. CDR3 sequence: CASSVLPDPDNEQFF.

This rearrangement joins TRBV5-1 to TRBJ2-1; TCRdb calls TRBD2, which cannot be checked without DNA. This CDR3 is 18 amino acids long. The germline V gene encodes CDR1 SGHRS and CDR2 YFSETQ. The chain's CDR3 is CASSPGTSGDSSYNEQFF. Full variable domain (remainder filled in from reference TRBV5-1 and TRBJ2-1): KAGVTQTPRYLIKTRGQQVTLSCSPISGHRSVSWYQQTPGQGLQFLFEYFSETQRNKGNFPGRFSGRQFSNSRSEMNVSTLELGDSALYLCASSPGTSGDSSYNEQFFGPGTRLTVL.

The chain is built from TRBV6-1 and TRBJ1-5. Germline V gene sequence: CDR1 MNHNS, CDR2 SASEGT. This CDR3 is 11 amino acids long. The CDR3 sequence is CASSVNQPQHF.

V gene TRBV4-1 combines with J gene TRBJ2-7; TCRdb designates TRBD1, a call that cannot be tested without DNA. CDR3 length: 15 residues. Germline-derived CDR1 and CDR2 are MGHRA and YSYEKL. Here the CDR3 reads CASSPGTASSYEQYF.

The chain carries TRBV5-5 and TRBJ1-4; checking the TCRdb D call of TRBD1 is not possible without DNA. The CDR3 loop spans 15 amino acids. The germline V gene has CDR1 SGHKS and CDR2 YYEKEE (reference sequence). The chain's CDR3 is CASSPWGLPNEKLFF.

The J gene is TRBJ2-2, the V gene TRBV12-3 or TRBV12-4; the D gene TCRdb calls, TRBD1, cannot be checked with no DNA. The CDR3 loop spans 18 amino acids. The CDR3 is CASRPDTGTGGDTGELFF.

The chain is built from TRBV7-8 and TRBJ2-2; as DNA is missing, the TRBD2 call by TCRdb cannot be tested. The CDR3 is 17 amino acids. From germline, CDR1 is SGHVS and CDR2 FQNEAQ. This chain's CDR3 is CASSPPLGFANTGELFF. Full variable domain (rest looked up from reference TRBV7-8 and TRBJ2-2): GAGVSQSPRYKVAKRGQDVALRCDPISGHVSLFWYQQALGQGPEFLTYFQNEAQLDKSGLPSDRFFAERPEGSVSTLKIQRTQQEDSAVYLCASSPPLGFANTGELFFGEGSRLTVL.

V usage is TRBV5-5 and J usage is TRBJ2-7; TCRdb lists TRBD1, though no DNA is available to test this call. The CDR3 runs to 15 residues. Germline CDR1 SGHKS, CDR2 YYEKEE (reference sequence). The CDR3 loop is CASSFDGGGLYEQYF.